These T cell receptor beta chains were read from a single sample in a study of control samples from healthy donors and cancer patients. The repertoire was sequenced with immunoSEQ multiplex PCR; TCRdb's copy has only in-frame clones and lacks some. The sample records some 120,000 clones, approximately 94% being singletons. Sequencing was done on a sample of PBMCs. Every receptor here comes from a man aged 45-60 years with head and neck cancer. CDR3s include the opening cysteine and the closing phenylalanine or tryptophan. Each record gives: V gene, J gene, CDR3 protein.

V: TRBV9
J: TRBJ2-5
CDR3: CASSGAGGLLKTQYF

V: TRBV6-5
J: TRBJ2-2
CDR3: CASGAVNTGELFF

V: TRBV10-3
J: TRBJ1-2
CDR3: CAISDGRSEGYTF

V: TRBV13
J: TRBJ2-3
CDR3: CASSPADRPRTDTQYF

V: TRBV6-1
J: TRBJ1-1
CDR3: CASSDIGGEYTEAFF

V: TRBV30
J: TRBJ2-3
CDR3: CAWSGRLTQYF

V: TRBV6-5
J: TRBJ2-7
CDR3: CASSFDRGSYEQYF

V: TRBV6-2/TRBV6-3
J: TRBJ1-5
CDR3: CASSDTEGQPQHF

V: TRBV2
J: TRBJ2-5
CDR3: CASSDPFSGETQYF

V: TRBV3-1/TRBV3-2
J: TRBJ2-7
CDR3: CASSKRLAGGAYEQYF

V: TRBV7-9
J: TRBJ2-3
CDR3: CASSSRTSGGLTDTQYF

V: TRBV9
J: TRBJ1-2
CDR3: CASSSTDRVYYGYTF

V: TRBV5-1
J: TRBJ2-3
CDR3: CASSLGLAGPPDTQYF

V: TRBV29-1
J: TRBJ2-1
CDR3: CSVEGLTGNEQFF

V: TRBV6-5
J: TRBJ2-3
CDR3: CASSPGGSTDTQYF

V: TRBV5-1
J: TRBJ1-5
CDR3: CASSPTGDWNQPQHF

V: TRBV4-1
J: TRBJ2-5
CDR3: CASSHPGSGETQYF

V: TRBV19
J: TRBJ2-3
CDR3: CASSLGQGATDTQYF

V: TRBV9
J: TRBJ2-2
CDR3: CASQKGVQFTGELFF

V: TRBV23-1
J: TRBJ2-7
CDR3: CASSSRGRGYYEQYF

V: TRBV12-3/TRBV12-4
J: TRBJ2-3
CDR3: CASRVADTQYF

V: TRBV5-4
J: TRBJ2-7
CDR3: CASSPRTGTYEQYF

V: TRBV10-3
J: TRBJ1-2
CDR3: CAISEPLLGNYGYTF

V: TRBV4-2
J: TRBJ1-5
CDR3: CASSQDRGGSNQPQHF

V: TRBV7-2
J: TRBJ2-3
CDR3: CASGLGSRTDTQYF

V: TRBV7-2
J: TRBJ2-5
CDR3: CASSPYRAQETQYF

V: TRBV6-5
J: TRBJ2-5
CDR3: CASSSLGWVQETQYF

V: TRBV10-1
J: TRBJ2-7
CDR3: CASSIAPNYEQYF

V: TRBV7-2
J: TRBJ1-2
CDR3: CASSLEQGDGYTF